The T cell receptor beta chain described here comes from a study of blood T cells in healthy people across ages. The CDR3 runs to 12 residues. Germline V gene lookup returns CDR1 DFQATT and CDR2 SNEGSKA (reference sequence). V was pared by 5 bases and J by 8 bases, with 15 bases between. With a J-beta primer mix and a sample-barcoded 5' primer, a second PCR ran roughly 6 to 11 cycles. One entry per CDR3 protein results from TCRdb running MiXCR on the 5' RACE reads. Among 700,000 to 950,000 distinct CDR3 sequences listed, 58% were seen once. This clonotype was seen a handful of times. The chain recombines TRBV20-1 with TRBJ1-2; maybe TRBD1 (5 bases). Sequenced material: blood. This sequence was found in a man aged 25-45 years in good health. The CDR3 DNA is TGCAGTGCTGGACTCATGGGGGGGGGCTACACCTTC. Amino acids: CSAGLMGGGYTF.